These 10 T cell receptor beta chains originate from one sample sequenced in a study of human T cells and chemical hapten exposure. TCRdb analysed the RACE reads with MiXCR anew, one entry per CDR3 protein. In the table there are roughly 120,000 distinct CDR3 sequences, 8.5% to 9.5% of which are singletons. As for time point: healthy volunteer bleed at 2 weeks. Sequencing started from total RNA isolated from unfractionated whole blood. Sequencing input: whole blood. These receptors were taken from a male donor in good health. Some clones in this sample may be carry-over from other donors' samples.

This clonotype showed up just a few times. The chain has TRBV19 and TRBJ1-2, with 12 bases that match TRBD1. This CDR3 is built from 16 residues. The germline V gene has CDR1 LNHDA and CDR2 SQIVND (reference sequence). After removal of 5 bases from V and 8 bases from J, the junction contained 12 bases not matched to a gene. The CDR3, as DNA: TGTGCCAGTAGTCCCGGACCGGGACAGGGGGCCAAAGGCTACACCTTC. Translation: CASSPGPGQGAKGYTF.

As for this clonotype: This may be a read error: a much more frequent sequence differs by one nucleotide. J is TRBJ1-6 and V is TRBV5-8, with a tentative D call TRBD1 (5 bases). The CDR3 is 15 amino acids. Germline V gives CDR1 SGHTS, CDR2 YDEGEE. The CDR3 region has the DNA TGTGCCAGCGAGGGGATGGGCTCCTATAATACACCCCTCCACTTT. Encoded protein: CASEGMGSYNTPLHF.

The table lists this clonotype with a few counts. This rearrangement joins TRBV18 to TRBJ1-1; 8 bases fit TRBD1. In germline, CDR1 is KGHSH, CDR2 LQKENI. The V segment lost 4 bases and the J segment 4 bases; nucleotides outside the gene matches: 5. This CDR3 has 14 residues. As DNA, the CDR3 is TGTGCCAGCTCACTGGACAGGGACGGCACTGAAGCTTTCTTT. Translated: CASSLDRDGTEAFF.

The V gene is TRBV19, the J gene TRBJ2-5, with 8 bases lining up with TRBD1. V gave up 4 bases and J gave up 6 bases; unmatched junction bases: 7. Germline V CDR1 and CDR2: LNHDA, SQIVND (reference sequence). This CDR3 region has 14 residues. CDR3 DNA sequence: TGTGCCAGTAGTACATCAGGGGGCGAAAAGACCCAGTACTTC. Amino acid sequence: CASSTSGGEKTQYF.

The chain links TRBV3-1 to TRBJ2-5, with 9 positions matching TRBD2. Germline V lookup: CDR1 LGHDT, CDR2 YNNKEL (reference sequence). Germline trimming cut 4 bases from V and 3 bases from J; bases unmatched to any gene: 0. CDR3 length: 13 amino acids. This CDR3 reads CASSRLAEETQYF. The CDR3 nucleotides are TGTGCCAGCAGCCGACTAGCGGAAGAGACCCAGTACTTC.

This clonotype was seen at least ten times. This chain links TRBV7-9 with TRBJ1-1; 10 bases agree with TRBD1. V dropped 6 bases and J dropped 10; count of bases not matched to a gene: 8. Germline loops: CDR1 SEHNR, CDR2 FQNEAQ (reference sequence). The CDR3 sequence is 13 residues long. CDR3 sequence reads: CASSTDRGRLAFF. The CDR3 bases are TGTGCCAGCAGTACGGACAGGGGGAGATTAGCTTTCTTT.

This sequence joins TRBV6-6 and TRBJ2-1; perhaps TRBD1 as D (6 bases). The germline V gene encodes CDR1 MNHNY and CDR2 SVGAGI (reference sequence). Trimming stripped 6 bases from V and 4 bases from J, with 13 bases between. The CDR3 consists of 14 residues. CDR3 sequence reads: CASSLRTDYNEQFF. As DNA, the CDR3 is TGTGCCAGCAGCCTCCGGACAGATTACAATGAGCAGTTCTTC.

V usage is TRBV29-1 and J usage is TRBJ2-1, with 13 nucleotides matching TRBD2. Germline CDR1 is SQVTM and CDR2 is ANQGSEA. This CDR3 comprises 17 residues. V lost 6 bases, J lost 0 bases, and 8 bases stayed unmatched. This CDR3 is CSVPGTSGTSSYNEQFF. CDR3 nucleotides: TGCAGCGTCCCTGGGACTAGCGGGACTAGCTCCTACAATGAGCAGTTCTTC.

V gene TRBV14 combines with J gene TRBJ1-2, with 8 bases lining up with TRBD1. CDR1 is SGHDN and CDR2 is FVKESK in the germline V gene. The CDR3 loop spans 16 amino acids. J lost 6 bases, V lost 3 bases, and 12 bases had no gene match. The CDR3 DNA reads as TGTGCCAGCAGCCATCTGACAGGGGCCCCAAGTGATGGCTACACCTTC. Encoded protein: CASSHLTGAPSDGYTF.

This clonotype occurred a few times. The genes are TRBV11-2 and TRBJ2-5, with 14 positions matching TRBD2. The CDR3 covers 16 residues. V was clipped by 6 bases and J by 3 bases; unmatched bases: 6. The germline V gene encodes CDR1 SGHAT and CDR2 FQNNGV. CDR3 residues: CASSLRTSGGKETQYF. The CDR3 DNA is TGTGCCAGCAGTTTACGGACTAGCGGGGGGAAAGAGACCCAGTACTTC.